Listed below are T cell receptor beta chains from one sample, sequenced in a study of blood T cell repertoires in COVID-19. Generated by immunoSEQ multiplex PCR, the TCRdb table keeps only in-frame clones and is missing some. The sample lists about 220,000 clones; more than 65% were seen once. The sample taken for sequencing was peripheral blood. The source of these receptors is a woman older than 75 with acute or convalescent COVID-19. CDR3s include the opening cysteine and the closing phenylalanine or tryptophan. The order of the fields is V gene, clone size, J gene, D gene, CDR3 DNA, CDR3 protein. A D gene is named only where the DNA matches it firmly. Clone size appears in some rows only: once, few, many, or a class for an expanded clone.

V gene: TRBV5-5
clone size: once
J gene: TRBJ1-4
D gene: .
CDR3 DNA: TGTGCCAGCAGCTTGCGGTTTTTAGATTCAACTAATGAAAAACTGTTTTTT
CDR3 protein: CASSLRFLDSTNEKLFF

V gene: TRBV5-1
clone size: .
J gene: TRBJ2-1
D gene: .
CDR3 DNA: TGCGCCAGCAGCTTGGAGGGGCTCTCCTACAATGAGCAGTTCTTC
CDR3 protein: CASSLEGLSYNEQFF

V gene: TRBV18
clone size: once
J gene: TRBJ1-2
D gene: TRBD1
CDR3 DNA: TGTGCCAGCTCACCCCAGACAGGGCGGGCTGGCTACACCTTC
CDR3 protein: CASSPQTGRAGYTF

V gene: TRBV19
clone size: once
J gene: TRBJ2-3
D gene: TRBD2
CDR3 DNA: TGTGCCAGTAGTACTTGGACTAGCGGGGGGACAGATACGCAGTATTTT
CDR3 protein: CASSTWTSGGTDTQYF

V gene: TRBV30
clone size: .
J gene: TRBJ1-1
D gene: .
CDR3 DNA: TGTGCCTGGAGGGGGGAGGTGTACATGAACACTGAAGCTTTCTTT
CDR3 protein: CAWRGEVYMNTEAFF

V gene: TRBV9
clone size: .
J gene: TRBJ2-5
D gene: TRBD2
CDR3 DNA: TGTGCCAGCAGCGTGGGACTAGCACAACAAGAGACCCAGTACTTC
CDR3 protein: CASSVGLAQQETQYF

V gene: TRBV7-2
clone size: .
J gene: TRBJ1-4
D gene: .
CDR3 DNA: TGTGCCAGCAGCTTAGCCAGTATTACAACTAATGAAAAACTGTTTTTT
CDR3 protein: CASSLASITTNEKLFF

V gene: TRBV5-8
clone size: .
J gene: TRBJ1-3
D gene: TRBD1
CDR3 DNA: TGTGCCAGCAGCTCGGGACAGATTGGAAACACCATATATTTT
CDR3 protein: CASSSGQIGNTIYF

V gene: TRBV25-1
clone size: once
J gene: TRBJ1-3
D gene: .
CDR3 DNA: TGTGCCAGCAGTGATCCAGGGAGGGCTGGAAACACCATATATTTT
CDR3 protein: CASSDPGRAGNTIYF

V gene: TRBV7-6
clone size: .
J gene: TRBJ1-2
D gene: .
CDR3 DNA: TGTGCCAGCAGCTCAGGGGCAGAGCCTTACTATGGCTACACCTTC
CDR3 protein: CASSSGAEPYYGYTF

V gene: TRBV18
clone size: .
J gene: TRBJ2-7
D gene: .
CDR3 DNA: TGTGCCAGCTCACCTTCGGGACAATACGAGCAGTACTTC
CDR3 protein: CASSPSGQYEQYF

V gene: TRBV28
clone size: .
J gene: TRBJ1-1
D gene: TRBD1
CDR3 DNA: TGTGCCAGCAGTCTCCTTCGGGGGACAGGGATCGCTGAAGCTTTCTTT
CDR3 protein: CASSLLRGTGIAEAFF

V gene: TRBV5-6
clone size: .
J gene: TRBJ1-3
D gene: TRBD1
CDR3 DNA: TGTGCCAGCAGCTCACAGGGGGTTGTACGAAACACCATATATTTT
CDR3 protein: CASSSQGVVRNTIYF

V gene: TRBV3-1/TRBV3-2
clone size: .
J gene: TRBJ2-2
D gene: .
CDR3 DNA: TGTGCCAGCAGCAACCAAGGGGGGGCGGGCACCGGGGAGCTGTTTTTT
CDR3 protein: CASSNQGGAGTGELFF

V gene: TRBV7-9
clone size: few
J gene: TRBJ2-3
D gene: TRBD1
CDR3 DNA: TGTGCCAGCAGCCCTGGACAGGGGGTAGAAGATACGCAGTATTTT
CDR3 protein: CASSPGQGVEDTQYF

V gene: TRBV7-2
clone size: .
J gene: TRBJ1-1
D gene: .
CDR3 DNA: TGTGCCAGCAGCTTGAGGTCCGACCTCATGAACACTGAAGCTTTCTTT
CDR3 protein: CASSLRSDLMNTEAFF

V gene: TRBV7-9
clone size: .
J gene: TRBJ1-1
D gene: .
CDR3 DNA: TGTGCCAGCAGCTCACACGGGACTGAAGCTTTCTTT
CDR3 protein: CASSSHGTEAFF

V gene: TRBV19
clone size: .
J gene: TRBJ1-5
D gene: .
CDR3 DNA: TGTGCCAGTAGTATTTCGGAGGCTGCCTATCAGCCCCAGCATTTT
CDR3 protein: CASSISEAAYQPQHF

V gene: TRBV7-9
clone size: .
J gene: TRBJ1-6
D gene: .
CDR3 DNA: TGTGCCCTAATGGGAGGTCCCAATTCACCCCTCCACTTT
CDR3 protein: CALMGGPNSPLHF

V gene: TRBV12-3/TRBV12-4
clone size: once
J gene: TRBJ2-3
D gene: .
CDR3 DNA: TGTGCCAGCAGTTTACGGCAGGGAGATACGCAGTATTTT
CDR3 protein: CASSLRQGDTQYF